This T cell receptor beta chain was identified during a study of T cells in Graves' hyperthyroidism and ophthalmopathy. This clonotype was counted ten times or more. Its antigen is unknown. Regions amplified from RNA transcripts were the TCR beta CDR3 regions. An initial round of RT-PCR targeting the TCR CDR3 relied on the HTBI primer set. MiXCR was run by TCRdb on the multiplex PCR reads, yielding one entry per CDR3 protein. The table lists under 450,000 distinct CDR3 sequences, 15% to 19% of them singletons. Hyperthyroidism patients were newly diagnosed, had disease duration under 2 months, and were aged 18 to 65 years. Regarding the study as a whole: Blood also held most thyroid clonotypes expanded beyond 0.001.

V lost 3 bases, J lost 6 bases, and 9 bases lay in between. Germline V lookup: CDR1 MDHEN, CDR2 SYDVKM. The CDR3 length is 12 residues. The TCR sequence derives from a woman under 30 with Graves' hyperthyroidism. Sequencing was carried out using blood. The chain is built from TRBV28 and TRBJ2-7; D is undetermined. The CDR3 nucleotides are TGTGCCAGCAGTTTCAGCGCTCCCGAGCAGTACTTC. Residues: CASSFSAPEQYF.